This T cell receptor (beta chain) was sequenced during a study of OX40 agonist ivuxolimab in advanced cancers. The CDR3 is 14 residues long. Germline loops: CDR1 MNHNS, CDR2 SASEGT. With V trimmed by 5 bases and J by 5 bases, 5 bases remained unmatched. Concerning this clone itself: The antigen remains unidentified. Other DNA variants within this sample encode the same CDR3.

Assay: immunoSEQ multiplex PCR; the TCRdb copy retains only in-frame clones and omits some. The repertoire holds tens of thousands of clones, about 90% seen once, with 6.5% to 8.5% in the top ten. Study results and limitations: Dose levels from 0.1 to 3.0 mg/kg saw CD4+ and CD8+ blood T cells expand clonally by week 6.

V and J are TRBV6-1 and TRBJ2-5, with TRBD1 identical over 10 bases. The sample consisted of CD4+ or CD8+ T cells sorted from blood, taken in a trial of the OX40 agonist ivuxolimab. The sequence derives from an adult with an advanced solid tumor such as melanoma, head and neck, liver or kidney cancer. The CDR3 here is CASSRDRGSETQYF. The CDR3 nucleotides read TGTGCCAGCAGTCGGGACAGGGGTTCTGAGACCCAGTACTTC.